This T cell receptor beta chain was identified during a study of blood T cells in healthy people across ages. A sample-barcoded 5' primer and a J-beta primer mix were used in a second PCR of roughly 6 to 11 cycles. TCRdb reanalysed the 5' RACE reads using MiXCR and keeps one entry per CDR3 protein. The data contain approximately 490,000 distinct CDR3 sequences, nearly 25% of them seen just once; the ten biggest clones take up around 10%. This clonotype was seen a handful of times. Trimming stripped 5 bases from V and 0 bases from J, with 4 bases between. CDR3 length: 12 residues. Germline V gene data show CDR1 as SEHNR and CDR2 as FQNEAQ (reference sequence). The same sample was also used in a study of T cells of mothers and their children.

The sample taken for sequencing was blood. This TCR came from a boy younger than 18 in good health. The V and J genes are TRBV7-9 and TRBJ1-1, with D hard to call. CDR3 sequence reads: CASSDLNTEAFF. Written as DNA, the CDR3 is TGTGCCAGCAGCGACCTGAACACTGAAGCTTTCTTT.